This T cell receptor beta chain was documented in a study of identifying expanded T cells in peripheral blood. General study points: Roughly two-week clone count variance significantly increased as total template count grew. Differentially abundant clones: roughly 1.2 between replicates, around 17 at roughly 2 weeks, 19 at four.

V was pared by 6 bases and J by 10 bases, with 6 bases of the junction left unmatched. Germline lookup yields CDR1 ENHRY and CDR2 SYGVKD. This CDR3 is built from 14 residues. Healthy donors had no documented immune events, such as infections, while sampled. Details on this clone: Its cognate antigen is unknown.

Produced via immunoSEQ multiplex PCR; TCRdb's table is partial and in-frame only. The sample records some 120,000 clones, around 84% being singletons. The rearrangement links TRBV10-3 to TRBJ1-6, with 10 positions matching TRBD1. The clonotype comes from a person aged 18 to 69 in good health. The source material was blood. CDR3 sequence reads: CAIRAGTGVSPLHF. CDR3 DNA sequence: TGTGCCATCAGAGCAGGGACAGGGGTCTCACCCCTCCACTTT.